This passage covers 10 T cell receptor beta chains from one sample sequenced in a study of cytomegalovirus exposure and HLA in healthy donors. Repertoires were generated with immunoSEQ multiplex PCR, while TCRdb's copy carries only in-frame clones and drops some. Here the sample spans almost 70,000 clones, roughly 95% being singletons. The sequenced material came from PBMCs. Receptor source: a woman between 18 and 30 years old in good health and CMV-seropositive.

The V call is TRBV19, the J call TRBJ2-7; maybe TRBD1 (7 bases). V lost 6 bases, J lost 2 bases, and 11 bases lay in between. This CDR3 spans 13 amino acids. Germline CDR1 reads LNHDA; CDR2 reads SQIVND (reference sequence). CDR3 region: CASSPGGTYEQYF. The CDR3 DNA reads TGTGCCAGTAGCCCAGGGGGGACCTACGAGCAGTACTTC.

This clone appeared once. J is TRBJ2-2 and V is TRBV19; 7 positions agree with TRBD1. The V gene end was trimmed by 6 bases and the J gene end by 5 bases; junction bases not matched to a gene: 9. The CDR3 totals 15 residues. CDR1 and CDR2 (germline): LNHDA, SQIVND (reference sequence). Here the CDR3 reads CASSVRDRGTGELFF. CDR3 DNA: TGTGCCAGTAGCGTCCGGGACAGAGGGACCGGGGAGCTGTTTTTT.

This chain connects TRBV27 to TRBJ2-5; 7 bases line up with TRBD1. J gave up 2 bases and V 5 bases, and 8 bases lay outside the gene matches. CDR3 length: 15 residues. The germline V gene encodes CDR1 MNHEY and CDR2 SMNVEV (reference sequence). The CDR3 DNA sequence: TGTGCCAGCAGTGCCACAGGGGAACTTCAAGAGACCCAGTACTTC. It codes for CASSATGELQETQYF.

The CDR3 nucleotides read TGCGCCAGCAGCCTCTCGGGACTAGCGGGGTACGAGCAGTACTTC. This encodes CASSLSGLAGYEQYF. The rearrangement joins TRBV5-1 to TRBJ2-7, with TRBD2 matching 13 bases. J gave up 4 bases and V 4 bases, and 5 bases lay outside the gene matches. Germline CDR1 reads SGHRS; CDR2 reads YFSETQ. The CDR3 runs to 15 residues. The whole variable domain, filled in from reference TRBV5-1 and TRBJ2-7, reads KAGVTQTPRYLIKTRGQQVTLSCSPISGHRSVSWYQQTPGQGLQFLFEYFSETQRNKGNFPGRFSGRQFSNSRSEMNVSTLELGDSALYLCASSLSGLAGYEQYFGPGTRLTVT.

The chain joins TRBV28 to TRBJ2-7, with TRBD2 matching 11 bases. This CDR3 has 16 residues. Germline V gene data show CDR1 as MDHEN and CDR2 as SYDVKM. With 8 bases clipped from V and 1 base from J, the junction kept 10 bases outside the gene matches. The CDR3 nucleotides read TGTGCCAGCGCCGGACTAGCGGGCCGTTCGTCCTACGAGCAGTACTTC. It is translated as CASAGLAGRSSYEQYF.

CDR3 loop: CASSYSTWSTGELFF. CDR3 in DNA: TGTGCCAGTAGTTACAGTACCTGGTCCACCGGGGAGCTGTTTTTT. This chain links TRBV19 with TRBJ2-2; D is undetermined. V was clipped by 5 bases and J by 4 bases, with 14 bases between them. The germline gives CDR1 LNHDA, CDR2 SQIVND (reference sequence). The length of the CDR3 is 15 residues.

The V call is TRBV18, the J call TRBJ1-2; 7 nucleotides align to TRBD1. Germline CDR1 is KGHSH and CDR2 is LQKENI. The ends lost 3 bases at V and 6 bases at J; junction bases unmatched: 4. CDR3 length: 13 amino acids. The CDR3 DNA follows: TGTGCCAGCTCACCGAACGACAGGGATGGCTACACCTTC. Encoded protein: CASSPNDRDGYTF. Supplemented by reference TRBV18 and TRBJ1-2, the full variable domain reads NAGVMQNPRHLVRRRGQEARLRCSPMKGHSHVYWYRQLPEEGLKFMVYLQKENIIDESGMPKERFSAEFPKEGPSILRIQQVVRGDSAAYFCASSPNDRDGYTFGSGTRLTVV.

The genes are TRBV27 and TRBJ2-1; no clear D gene. The V gene's germline CDR1 is MNHEY and CDR2 SMNVEV (reference sequence). V was cut by 4 bases and J by 7 bases, with 14 bases left in between. The CDR3 loop spans 14 amino acids. DNA for the CDR3: TGTGCCAGCAGTTCCCGGGTAGCCCTTAATGAGCAGTTCTTC. Translation gives CASSSRVALNEQFF.

This clone appeared once. The genes are TRBV27 and TRBJ2-1; D gene ambiguous. CDR1 MNHEY and CDR2 SMNVEV come from the germline V gene (reference sequence). Trimming removed 3 bases at V and 12 bases at J, with 12 bases between. This CDR3 has 12 amino acids. The chain's CDR3 is CASSFPQETQFF. CDR3 sequence (DNA): TGTGCCAGCAGTTTTCCCCAGGAAACGCAGTTCTTC.

This clone showed up just once. The genes are TRBV27 and TRBJ2-2; TRBD2 aligns across 12 bases. With V trimmed by 6 bases and J by 7 bases, 9 bases remained unmatched. The CDR3 is made up of 16 amino acids. Germline V lookup: CDR1 MNHEY, CDR2 SMNVEV (reference sequence). The CDR3 spells CASRFTGLAGNGELFF. The CDR3 nucleotides are TGTGCCAGCAGATTTACGGGACTAGCGGGCAACGGGGAGCTGTTTTTT.